This TCR beta chain emerged from a study of blood T cell repertoires in COVID-19. Measured with immunoSEQ multiplex PCR; TCRdb has only the in-frame clones, and not every one. The sample yields roughly 520,000 clones, roughly 90% seen once. The V end was cut by 1 base, the J end by 0 bases, with 10 bases between. Germline-derived CDR1 and CDR2 are SGHAT and FQNNGV. The CDR3 has 16 residues. Sequenced: PBMCs or T cells enriched from blood (not recorded which). This chain uses TRBV11-2 with TRBJ1-5; D gene unclear. This TCR derives from a woman in her thirties or forties who had recovered from COVID-19. CDR3 nucleotide sequence: TGTGCCAGCAGCTTAGGTCCAGGCCATAGCAATCAGCCCCAGCATTTT. It specifies CASSLGPGHSNQPQHF.